The 12 T cell receptor beta chains below come from one sample, sequenced in a study of radiation and T cells in renal cell carcinoma. Only in-frame clones appear in the TCRdb table, and some are missing; sequencing was by immunoSEQ multiplex PCR. The sample lists over 10,000 clones, approximately 68% occurring once. Treatment of the sample: treatment-naive control, cytoreductive nephrectomy. This specimen consisted of tumor tissue, obtained from a patient whose treatment was nephrectomy without radiotherapy. These receptors all stem from a woman of 80 years or more with renal cell carcinoma.

This chain links TRBV6-1 with TRBJ2-1; D unresolved. Trimming removed 4 bases from V and 0 bases from J, with 13 bases in between. Germline values: CDR1 MNHNS, CDR2 SASEGT. This CDR3 has 16 residues. CDR3 bases: TGTGCCAGCAGTGGAGGCCCGGGCTCCTCCTACAATGAGCAGTTCTTC. Protein: CASSGGPGSSYNEQFF.

Relative to its sample, this clone is medium-sized. The chain employs TRBV2 and TRBJ2-3; the D is unclear. The V and J ends lost 4 bases and 6 bases respectively, with 8 bases between them. The CDR3 loop spans 12 amino acids. CDR1 is SNHLY and CDR2 is FYNNEI in the germline V gene. The CDR3 DNA is TGTGCCAGCAGTGGGGGTACGGATACGCAGTATTTT. As protein: CASSGGTDTQYF.

The chain joins TRBV7-2 to TRBJ2-2, with D maybe TRBD1 (6 bases). The germline V gene encodes CDR1 SGHTA and CDR2 FQGNSA. V was trimmed by 5 bases and J by 5 bases, leaving 15 bases between them. The CDR3 is made up of 15 amino acids. The CDR3 coding sequence is TGTGCCAGCAGCCCATTGCCCAGGGGAACCGGGGAGCTGTTTTTT. Residues: CASSPLPRGTGELFF.

The chain recombines TRBV9 with TRBJ2-3; D may match TRBD1 or TRBD2 (5 bases each). Germline CDR1 and CDR2: SGDLS and YYNGEE. CDR3 length: 14 amino acids. V lost 3 bases and J 4 bases, leaving 12 bases between the germline ends. CDR3 sequence: CASSAGSGPDTQYF. The CDR3 coding sequence is TGTGCCAGCAGCGCCGGGTCGGGGCCAGATACGCAGTATTTT.

J is TRBJ1-4 and V is TRBV2, with D possibly TRBD1 on 6 matching bases. V dropped 4 bases and J dropped 6 bases, with 15 bases sitting between them. The germline V gene has CDR1 SNHLY and CDR2 FYNNEI. This CDR3 has 15 residues. This chain's CDR3 is CASSGGGQRDEKLFF. The CDR3 DNA reads TGTGCCAGCAGTGGAGGGGGGCAACGGGATGAAAAACTGTTTTTT.

This clone occurred a few times. The chain combines TRBV18 with TRBJ1-1; D may be TRBD1 (5 bases). This CDR3 has 13 amino acids. In germline, CDR1 is KGHSH, CDR2 LQKENI. V dropped 8 bases and J dropped 1 base, with 11 bases sitting between them. The CDR3 is CASQGTQNTEAFF. CDR3 nucleotides: TGTGCCAGCCAAGGGACCCAGAACACTGAAGCTTTCTTT. The full variable domain, with the rest looked up from reference TRBV18 and TRBJ1-1, is NAGVMQNPRHLVRRRGQEARLRCSPMKGHSHVYWYRQLPEEGLKFMVYLQKENIIDESGMPKERFSAEFPKEGPSILRIQQVVRGDSAAYFCASQGTQNTEAFFGQGTRLTVV.

This clone was recorded a few times. The chain employs TRBV19 and TRBJ1-5; tentatively, D is TRBD1 (6 bases). The CDR3 runs 15 residues. Germline V CDR1 and CDR2: LNHDA, SQIVND (reference sequence). Trimming took off 5 bases at V and 3 bases at J, with 14 bases between the two ends. The CDR3 loop reads CASSWGTRNNQPQHF. CDR3 nucleotide sequence: TGTGCCAGTAGTTGGGGGACACGGAACAATCAGCCCCAGCATTTT.

The genes are TRBV14 and TRBJ2-7, with 8 bases fitting TRBD1. The CDR3 loop spans 14 amino acids. The V gene end was trimmed by 2 bases and the J gene end by 3 bases; junction bases not matched to a gene: 3. Germline V gene sequence: CDR1 SGHDN, CDR2 FVKESK. This CDR3 reads CASSQLTGGYEQYF. The CDR3 nucleotides are TGTGCCAGCAGCCAATTAACAGGGGGCTACGAGCAGTACTTC.

The chain employs TRBV10-2 and TRBJ2-1, with 11 bases that match TRBD2. Per germline, CDR1 WSHSY and CDR2 SAAADI. After removal of 3 bases from V and 8 bases from J, the junction contained 6 bases not matched to a gene. CDR3 length: 15 amino acids. The CDR3 protein is CASSDSGLAAHEQFF. The CDR3, as DNA: TGCGCCAGCAGTGATTCGGGACTAGCGGCCCATGAGCAGTTCTTC.

The rearrangement links TRBV2 to TRBJ1-1; D not certain. Per the germline V gene, CDR1 is SNHLY and CDR2 is FYNNEI. Trimming took off 4 bases at V and 4 bases at J, with 7 bases between the two ends. The CDR3 has 12 amino acids. The CDR3 region is CASSVVPTEAFF. In DNA, the CDR3 is TGTGCCAGCAGTGTTGTACCCACTGAAGCTTTCTTT.

The chain is built from TRBV6-5 and TRBJ2-5; D is perhaps TRBD2 (6 bases). V gave up 0 bases and J gave up 4 bases, with 15 bases separating them. CDR3 size: 16 residues. Germline V gene sequence: CDR1 MNHEY, CDR2 SVGAGI. CDR3 loop: CASSYSGREVGETQYF. The CDR3 DNA is TGTGCCAGCAGTTACTCGGGCAGGGAGGTGGGAGAGACCCAGTACTTC.

This clone was found once. This chain joins TRBV5-1 and TRBJ2-5; TRBD1 agrees at 8 bases. The CDR3 loop spans 14 amino acids. Germline V gene sequence: CDR1 SGHRS, CDR2 YFSETQ. Trimming took 2 bases from V and 9 from J; bases not matched to a gene: 9. The CDR3 spells CASSFKLTGEAQYF. In nucleotides, the CDR3 is TGCGCCAGCAGCTTTAAATTGACAGGGGAGGCCCAGTACTTC.